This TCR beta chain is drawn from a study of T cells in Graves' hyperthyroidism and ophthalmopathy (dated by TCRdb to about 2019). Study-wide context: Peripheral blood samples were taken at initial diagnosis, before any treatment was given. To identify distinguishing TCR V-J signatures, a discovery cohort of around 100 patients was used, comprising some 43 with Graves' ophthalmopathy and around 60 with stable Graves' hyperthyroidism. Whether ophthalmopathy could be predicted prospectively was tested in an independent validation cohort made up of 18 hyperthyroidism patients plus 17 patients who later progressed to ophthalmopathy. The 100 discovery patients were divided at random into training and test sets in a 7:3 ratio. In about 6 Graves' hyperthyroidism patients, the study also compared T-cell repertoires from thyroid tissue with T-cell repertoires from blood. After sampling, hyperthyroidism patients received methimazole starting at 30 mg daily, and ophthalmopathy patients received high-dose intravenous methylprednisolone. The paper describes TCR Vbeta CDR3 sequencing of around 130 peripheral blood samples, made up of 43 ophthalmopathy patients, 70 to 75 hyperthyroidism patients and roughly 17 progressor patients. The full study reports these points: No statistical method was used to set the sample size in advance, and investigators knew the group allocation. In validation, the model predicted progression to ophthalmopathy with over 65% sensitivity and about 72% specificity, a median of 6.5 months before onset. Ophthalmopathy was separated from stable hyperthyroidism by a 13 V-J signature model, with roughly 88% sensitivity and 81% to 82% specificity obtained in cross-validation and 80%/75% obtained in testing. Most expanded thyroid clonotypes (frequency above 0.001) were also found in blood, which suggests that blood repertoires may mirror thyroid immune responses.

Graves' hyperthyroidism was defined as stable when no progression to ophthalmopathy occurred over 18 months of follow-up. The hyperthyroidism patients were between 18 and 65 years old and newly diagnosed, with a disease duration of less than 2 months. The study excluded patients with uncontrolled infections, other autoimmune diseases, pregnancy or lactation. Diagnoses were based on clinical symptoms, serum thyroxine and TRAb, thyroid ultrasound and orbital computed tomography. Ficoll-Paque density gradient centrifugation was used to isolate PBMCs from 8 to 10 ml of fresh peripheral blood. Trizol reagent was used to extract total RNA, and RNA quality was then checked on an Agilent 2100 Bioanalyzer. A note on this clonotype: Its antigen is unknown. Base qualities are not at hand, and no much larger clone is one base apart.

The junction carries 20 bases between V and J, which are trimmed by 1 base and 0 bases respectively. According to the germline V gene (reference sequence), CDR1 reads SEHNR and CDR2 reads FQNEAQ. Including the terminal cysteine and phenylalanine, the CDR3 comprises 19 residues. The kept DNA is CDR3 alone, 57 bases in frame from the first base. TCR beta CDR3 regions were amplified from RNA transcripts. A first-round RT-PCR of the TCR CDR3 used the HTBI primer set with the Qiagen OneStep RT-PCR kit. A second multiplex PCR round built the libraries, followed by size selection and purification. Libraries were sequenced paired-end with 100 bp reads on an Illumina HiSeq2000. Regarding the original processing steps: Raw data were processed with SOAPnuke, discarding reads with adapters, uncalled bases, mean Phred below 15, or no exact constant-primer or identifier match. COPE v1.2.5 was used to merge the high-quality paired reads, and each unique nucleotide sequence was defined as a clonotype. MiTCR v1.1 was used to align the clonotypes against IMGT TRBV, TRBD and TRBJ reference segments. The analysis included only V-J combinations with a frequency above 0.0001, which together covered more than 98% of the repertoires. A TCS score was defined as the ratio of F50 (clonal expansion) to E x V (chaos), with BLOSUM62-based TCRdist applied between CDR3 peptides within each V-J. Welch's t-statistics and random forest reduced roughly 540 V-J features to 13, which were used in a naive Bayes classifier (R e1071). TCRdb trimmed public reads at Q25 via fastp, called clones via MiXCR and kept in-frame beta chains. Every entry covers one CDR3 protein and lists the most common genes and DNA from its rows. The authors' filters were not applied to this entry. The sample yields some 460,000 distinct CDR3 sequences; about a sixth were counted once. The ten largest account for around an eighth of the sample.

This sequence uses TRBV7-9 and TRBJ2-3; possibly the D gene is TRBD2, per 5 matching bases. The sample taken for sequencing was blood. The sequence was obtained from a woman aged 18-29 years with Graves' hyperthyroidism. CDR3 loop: CASSLGRRTSPSSTDTQYF. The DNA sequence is TGTGCCAGCAGCTTAGGGCGACGGACTTCCCCCTCTAGCACAGATACGCAGTATTTT.